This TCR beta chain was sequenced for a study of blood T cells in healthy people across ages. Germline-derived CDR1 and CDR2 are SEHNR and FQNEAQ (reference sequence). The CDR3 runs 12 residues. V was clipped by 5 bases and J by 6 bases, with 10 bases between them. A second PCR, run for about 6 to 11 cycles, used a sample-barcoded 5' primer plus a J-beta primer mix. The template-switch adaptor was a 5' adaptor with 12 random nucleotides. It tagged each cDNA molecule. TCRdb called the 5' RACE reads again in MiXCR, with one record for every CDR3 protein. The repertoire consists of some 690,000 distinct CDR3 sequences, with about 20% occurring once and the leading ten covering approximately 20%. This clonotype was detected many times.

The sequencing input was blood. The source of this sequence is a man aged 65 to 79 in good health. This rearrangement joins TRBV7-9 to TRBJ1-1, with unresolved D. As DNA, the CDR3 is TGTGCCAGCAGCCCGGCGGGCGCTGAAGCTTTCTTT. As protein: CASSPAGAEAFF. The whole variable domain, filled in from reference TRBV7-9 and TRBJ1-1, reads DTGVSQNPRHKITKRGQNVTFRCDPISEHNRLYWYRQTLGQGPEFLTYFQNEAQLEKSRLLSDRFSAERPKGSFSTLEIQRTEQGDSAMYLCASSPAGAEAFFGQGTRLTVV.